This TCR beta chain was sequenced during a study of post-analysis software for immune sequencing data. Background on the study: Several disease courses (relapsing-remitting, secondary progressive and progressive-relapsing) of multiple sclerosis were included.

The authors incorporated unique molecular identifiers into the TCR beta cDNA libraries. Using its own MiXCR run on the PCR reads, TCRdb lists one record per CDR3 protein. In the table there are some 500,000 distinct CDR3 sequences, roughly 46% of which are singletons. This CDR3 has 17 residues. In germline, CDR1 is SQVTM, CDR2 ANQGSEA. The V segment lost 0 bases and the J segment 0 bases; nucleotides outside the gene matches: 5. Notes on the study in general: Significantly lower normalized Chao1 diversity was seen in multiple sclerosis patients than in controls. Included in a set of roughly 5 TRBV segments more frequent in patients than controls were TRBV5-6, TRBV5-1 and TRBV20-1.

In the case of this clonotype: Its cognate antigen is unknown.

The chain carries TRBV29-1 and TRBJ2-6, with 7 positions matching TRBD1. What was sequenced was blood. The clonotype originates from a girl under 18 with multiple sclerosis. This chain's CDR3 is CSVEDRDRDSGANVLTF. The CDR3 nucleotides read TGCAGCGTTGAAGACCGCGACAGGGACTCTGGGGCCAACGTCCTGACTTTC.